One sample yielded the 28 T cell receptor beta chains listed below, sequenced in a study of T cells in Graves' hyperthyroidism and ophthalmopathy. What was amplified from RNA transcripts were TCR beta CDR3 regions. Researchers ran a first-round RT-PCR on the TCR CDR3 using the HTBI primer set. TCRdb processed the multiplex PCR reads anew with MiXCR; each CDR3 protein has one entry. The sample has about 290,000 distinct CDR3 sequences, about 15% seen once. The sample comprised blood. The receptors shown here come from a woman aged 55-70 years with Graves' ophthalmopathy.

This chain joins TRBV7-9 and TRBJ1-1, with D tentatively TRBD1 (6 bases). Germline values: CDR1 SEHNR, CDR2 FQNEAQ (reference sequence). This CDR3 has 14 residues. V was cut by 5 bases and J by 8 bases, with 18 bases left in between. This chain's CDR3 is CASSNRDILGEAFF. DNA for the CDR3: TGTGCCAGCAGCAATAGGGACATCCTAGGAGAAGCTTTCTTT. The whole variable domain, filled in from reference TRBV7-9 and TRBJ1-1, reads DTGVSQNPRHKITKRGQNVTFRCDPISEHNRLYWYRQTLGQGPEFLTYFQNEAQLEKSRLLSDRFSAERPKGSFSTLEIQRTEQGDSAMYLCASSNRDILGEAFFGQGTRLTVV.

V gene TRBV12-3 or TRBV12-4 combines with J gene TRBJ2-2; D is uncertain. Trimming cost V 8 bases and J 8 bases, with 6 bases left between them. This CDR3 is 10 amino acids long. The CDR3 DNA sequence: TGTGCCAGCGATGCTGGGGAGCTGTTTTTT. Translated, it gives CASDAGELFF.

The V call is TRBV20-1, the J call TRBJ2-1; TRBD2 matches at 8 bases. Germline loops: CDR1 DFQATT, CDR2 SNEGSKA (reference sequence). The length of the CDR3 is 16 residues. Trimming removed 1 base from V and 5 bases from J; junction bases left unmatched: 10. CDR3 sequence (DNA): TGCAGTGCTAGAGCCGCGACTAGCGCAACAGACAATGAGCAGTTCTTC. Its protein product is CSARAATSATDNEQFF.

This clonotype occurred many times. The chain combines TRBV20-1 with TRBJ1-1; 9 bases line up with TRBD1. V gave up 5 bases and J gave up 4 bases; unmatched junction bases: 5. Per the germline V gene, CDR1 is DFQATT and CDR2 is SNEGSKA (reference sequence). This CDR3 is built from 13 residues. For the CDR3, the DNA is TGCAGTGCTTACAGGGGGCCGGGCACTGAAGCTTTCTTT. This encodes CSAYRGPGTEAFF.

This clonotype was counted at least ten times. The rearrangement links TRBV19 to TRBJ2-1; possible D gene TRBD1, 6 bases. In germline, CDR1 is LNHDA, CDR2 SQIVND (reference sequence). Trimming took 3 bases from V and 8 from J, leaving 14 bases between them. This CDR3 has 14 residues. The DNA of the CDR3 is TGTGCCAGTAGTATGGCATCAGGGGTCGATGAGCAGTTCTTC. Amino acids: CASSMASGVDEQFF.

This clonotype came up many times. CDR3 coding DNA: TGTGCCAGCAGTAGAGACAGGGAGGGACCCTACGAGCAGTACTTC. Translated: CASSRDREGPYEQYF. V is TRBV28 and J is TRBJ2-7; D is possibly TRBD1 or TRBD2 (7 bases each). Germline V gene sequence: CDR1 MDHEN, CDR2 SYDVKM. With 5 bases removed from V and 2 bases from J, the gap between germline ends came to 16 bases. The CDR3 covers 15 residues.

About this clonotype itself: This may arise from a read error, as a much more abundant clone is one base away. The J gene is TRBJ2-3, the V gene TRBV12-3 or TRBV12-4; TRBD2 matches 12 bases. Losses at the gene ends were 7 bases for V and 4 bases for J; bases not matched to a gene: 15. The CDR3 consists of 18 residues. The CDR3 loop reads CASKPRTSGVGSSDTQYF. The CDR3 coding sequence is TGTGCCAGCAAACCTCGGACTAGCGGGGTTGGGAGCTCAGATACGCAGTATTTT.

V is TRBV5-1 and J is TRBJ2-5; no definite D call. Germline CDR1 reads SGHRS; CDR2 reads YFSETQ. Trimming removed 2 bases from V and 4 bases from J, with 15 bases in between. CDR3 length: 15 residues. The CDR3 DNA sequence: TGCGCCAGCAGCTTATCAGGCCCACACGGAGAGACCCAGTACTTC. Protein sequence: CASSLSGPHGETQYF.

J is TRBJ2-7 and V is TRBV6-1, with D perhaps assigned TRBD1 or TRBD2 (5 bases each). The CDR3 is 15 residues long. CDR1 and CDR2 (germline): MNHNS, SASEGT. Trimming took off 8 bases at V and 3 bases at J, with 20 bases between the two ends. The CDR3 loop is CASGLEGSLDYEQYF. CDR3 nucleotide sequence: TGTGCCAGCGGGCTCGAGGGGTCCTTAGACTACGAGCAGTACTTC.

Comments on this clonotype: Possible read error: a much larger clone is one base away. The chain combines TRBV20-1 with TRBJ2-1; D is perhaps TRBD2 (5 bases). Germline V gene lookup returns CDR1 DFQATT and CDR2 SNEGSKA (reference sequence). V dropped 6 bases and J dropped 7 bases, with 10 bases sitting between them. This CDR3 has 11 residues. Here the CDR3 DNA reads TGCAGTGCAAAAGGCGGGAATGAGCAGTTCTTC. Its protein product is CSAKGGNEQFF.

This clonotype was observed many times. The rearrangement joins TRBV28 to TRBJ2-3; D possibly corresponds to TRBD1 (7 bases). V gave up 3 bases and J gave up 0 bases, with 22 bases separating them. The V gene's germline CDR1 is MDHEN and CDR2 SYDVKM. This CDR3 region has 19 residues. The CDR3 region has the DNA TGTGCCAGCAGTTTGGGGGGACAGACGATCTACCAGAGCACAGATACGCAGTATTTT. Its protein is CASSLGGQTIYQSTDTQYF.

This clonotype occurred a few times. The chain is built from TRBV9 and TRBJ2-1, with TRBD2 identical over 7 bases. Germline loops: CDR1 SGDLS, CDR2 YYNGEE. The CDR3 has 15 residues. V shed 2 bases, J shed 5 bases, and the junction held 7 bases outside the gene matches. CDR3 in DNA: TGTGCCAGCAGCGTGGGGGGGACCCTAGACAATGAGCAGTTCTTC. Residues: CASSVGGTLDNEQFF.

Ten or more counts support this clonotype. V gene TRBV2 combines with J gene TRBJ1-5; 7 bases are shared with TRBD1. The CDR3 length is 13 residues. The V gene's germline CDR1 is SNHLY and CDR2 FYNNEI. The V gene end was trimmed by 7 bases and the J gene end by 4 bases; junction bases not matched to a gene: 4. The CDR3: CASMGQLNQPQHF. In nucleotides, the CDR3 is TGTGCCAGCATGGGACAGTTAAATCAGCCCCAGCATTTT.

This clonotype appeared many times. V is TRBV12-3 or TRBV12-4 and J is TRBJ2-3, with a tentative D call TRBD2 (5 bases). V was pared by 2 bases and J by 6 bases, with 12 bases between. There are 14 residues in the CDR3. The CDR3 loop is CASSLRLGVDTQYF. The DNA of the CDR3 is TGTGCCAGCAGTTTAAGGCTGGGAGTGGATACGCAGTATTTT.

This clonotype has only a few counts. The V gene is TRBV9, the J gene TRBJ2-1, with 15 positions matching TRBD2. Germline CDR1 reads SGDLS; CDR2 reads YYNGEE. The length of the CDR3 is 16 residues. J was trimmed by 10 bases and V by 4 bases; bases with no gene match: 9. The chain's CDR3 is CASSRSSGLAGGEQFF. The DNA of the CDR3 is TGTGCCAGCAGCCGAAGCTCTGGACTAGCGGGGGGGGAGCAGTTCTTC.

This clonotype was counted only a few times. The rearrangement links TRBV12-3 or TRBV12-4 to TRBJ1-3; D not resolved. Trimming removed 5 bases from V and 2 bases from J, with 13 bases in between. This CDR3 is built from 15 residues. The DNA of the CDR3 is TGTGCCAGCAGTGTGGACCTCCTTGCTGGAAACACCATATATTTT. Translating gives CASSVDLLAGNTIYF.

CDR3 DNA: TGTGCCAGTAGTATGAAGGATGGCTACACCTTC. Amino acid sequence: CASSMKDGYTF. V usage is TRBV19 and J usage is TRBJ1-2; D is ambiguous. The CDR3 extends over 11 amino acids. The germline CDR1 and CDR2 sequences are LNHDA and SQIVND (reference sequence). The V and J ends lost 3 bases and 6 bases respectively, with 5 bases between them. The variable domain in full, with the rest retrieved from reference TRBV19 and TRBJ1-2, is DGGITQSPKYLFRKEGQNVTLSCEQNLNHDAMYWYRQDPGQGLRLIYYSQIVNDFQKGDIAEGYSVSREKKESFPLTVTSAQKNPTAFYLCASSMKDGYTFGSGTRLTVV.

At least ten counts were recorded for this clonotype. V usage is TRBV6-1 and J usage is TRBJ1-6; 8 bases agree with TRBD1. This CDR3 contains 16 residues. Looked up from germline, CDR1 is MNHNS and CDR2 is SASEGT. Losses at the gene ends were 7 bases for V and 6 bases for J; bases not matched to a gene: 11. DNA of the CDR3: TGTGCCAGCACTAACGGCCGGGGACAGGTTAATTCACCCCTCCACTTT. Translated, it gives CASTNGRGQVNSPLHF.

There are many counts of this clonotype. The V gene is TRBV20-1, the J gene TRBJ2-1; D unresolved. Germline assignment: CDR1 DFQATT and CDR2 SNEGSKA (reference sequence). V lost 2 bases and J 5 bases, leaving 7 bases between the germline ends. CDR3 size: 12 residues. The DNA for the CDR3 is TGCAGTGCTAGACGGGCCCACAATGAGCAGTTCTTC. Translated: CSARRAHNEQFF.

This clonotype was detected a few times. The conserved phenylalanine or tryptophan is not found at the CDR3 terminus, so this likely reflects a read error. The chain recombines TRBV18 with TRBJ1-1, with no clear D. The germline CDR1 and CDR2 sequences are KGHSH and LQKENI. The CDR3 extends over 16 amino acids. The V and J ends lost 4 bases and 1 base respectively, with 16 bases between them. The CDR3 sequence: CASSRNPQATNTEAFL. CDR3 coding DNA: TGTGCCAGCTCACGGAACCCGCAGGCAACGAACACTGAAGCTTTCCTT.

V is TRBV2 and J is TRBJ2-1; 9 nucleotides agree with TRBD2. The CDR3 runs 14 residues. The V gene's germline CDR1 is SNHLY and CDR2 FYNNEI. V lost 11 bases to trimming and J lost 0 bases; unmatched junction nucleotides: 5. CDR3 protein: CAGSGGFSYNEQFF. The CDR3 bases are TGTGCCGGAAGCGGGGGGTTCTCCTACAATGAGCAGTTCTTC.

This chain links TRBV5-6 with TRBJ2-5; no definite D call. The ends were cut back, 1 base at V and 1 base at J, with 14 bases in the middle. This CDR3 is built from 16 residues. Germline V lookup: CDR1 SGHDT, CDR2 YYEEEE. This CDR3 reads CASSLFGRVGQETQYF. In DNA form, the CDR3 reads TGTGCCAGCAGCTTGTTCGGCCGGGTAGGCCAAGAGACCCAGTACTTC.

As regards this clonotype: A much larger clone sits a single nucleotide away, making a read error possible. The chain links TRBV28 to TRBJ2-1, with 8 bases fitting TRBD2. Germline CDR1 reads MDHEN; CDR2 reads SYDVKM. This CDR3 region has 12 residues. The CDR3 loop is CASAGGYNEQSF. As DNA, the CDR3 is TGTGCCAGCGCGGGGGGATACAATGAGCAGTCCTTC.

This clonotype was found many times. V and J are TRBV29-1 and TRBJ2-2; the D call may be TRBD1 or TRBD2 (5 bases each). Trimming left V 6 bases short and J 0 bases short, with 17 bases between. The germline V gene encodes CDR1 SQVTM and CDR2 ANQGSEA. The CDR3 runs 16 residues. The CDR3 reads CSVSKPQGANTGELFF. The CDR3 nucleotides read TGCAGCGTATCCAAACCGCAGGGAGCGAACACCGGGGAGCTGTTTTTT.

In nucleotides, the CDR3 is TGTGCCAGCAGCTTAGGAGCGGGGCCCACAGATACGCAGTATTTT. Its protein is CASSLGAGPTDTQYF. The gene calls are TRBV7-2 and TRBJ2-3; 7 bases are shared with TRBD2. Germline V gene lookup returns CDR1 SGHTA and CDR2 FQGNSA. CDR3 length: 15 residues. V was pared by 1 base and J by 2 bases, with 3 bases of the junction left unmatched.

This clonotype occurred once. A read error may be the cause here, since a much bigger clone is one base away. This chain connects TRBV6-5 to TRBJ2-3; D remains ambiguous. CDR1 and CDR2 (germline): MNHEY, SVGAGI. CDR3 length: 18 residues. DNA for the CDR3: TGTGCCAGCAGTTACTCGCTAACAGCAAAACATATCACAGTTACGCAGTATTTT. It codes for CASSYSLTAKHITVTQYF.

The CDR3 region is CAISGPSGGAAYEQYF. The CDR3 nucleotides read TGTGCCATCAGTGGCCCGAGCGGGGGGGCAGCCTACGAGCAGTACTTC. The rearrangement links TRBV10-3 to TRBJ2-7; 10 positions match TRBD2. Germline V gene lookup returns CDR1 ENHRY and CDR2 SYGVKD. The CDR3 runs to 16 residues. V shed 4 bases, J shed 2 bases, and the junction held 8 bases outside the gene matches.

The chain carries TRBV4-1 and TRBJ1-4; no firm D call. Germline values: CDR1 MGHRA, CDR2 YSYEKL. This CDR3 is 17 amino acids long. V was pared by 4 bases and J by 7 bases, with 22 bases between. CDR3 nucleotides: TGCGCCAGCAGCCCCCTTTTCGGACGCACAAAAGGTGAAAAACTGTTTTTT. Its protein is CASSPLFGRTKGEKLFF.